This T cell receptor beta chain was recorded in a study of blood T cell repertoires in COVID-19. Study summary: From the United States, Italy and Spain came samples of acute and convalescent COVID-19. Sources were T cells, B-cell-depleted T cells, or PBMCs; the material itself was cDNA or gDNA.

In the authors' workflow: By means of reference gene primer amplification, nucleated cell counts were estimated. TCRdb keeps only in-frame clones here, not all; method: immunoSEQ multiplex PCR. The DNA was the basis for D and trimming; V, J and clone size are from that table. The table shows fewer than 250,000 clones, with around nine tenths occurring only once. V dropped 5 bases and J dropped 2 bases, with 11 bases sitting between them. The CDR3 has 14 amino acids. Germline V lookup: CDR1 MNHEY, CDR2 SMNVEV (reference sequence). Input material: peripheral blood. The TCR comes from a man in his forties or fifties with acute or convalescent COVID-19. The chain recombines TRBV27 with TRBJ2-3, with D unresolved. The CDR3 DNA reads as TGTGCCAGCAGTCCCTCCCTCTCCACAGATACGCAGTATTTT. Encoded protein: CASSPSLSTDTQYF.